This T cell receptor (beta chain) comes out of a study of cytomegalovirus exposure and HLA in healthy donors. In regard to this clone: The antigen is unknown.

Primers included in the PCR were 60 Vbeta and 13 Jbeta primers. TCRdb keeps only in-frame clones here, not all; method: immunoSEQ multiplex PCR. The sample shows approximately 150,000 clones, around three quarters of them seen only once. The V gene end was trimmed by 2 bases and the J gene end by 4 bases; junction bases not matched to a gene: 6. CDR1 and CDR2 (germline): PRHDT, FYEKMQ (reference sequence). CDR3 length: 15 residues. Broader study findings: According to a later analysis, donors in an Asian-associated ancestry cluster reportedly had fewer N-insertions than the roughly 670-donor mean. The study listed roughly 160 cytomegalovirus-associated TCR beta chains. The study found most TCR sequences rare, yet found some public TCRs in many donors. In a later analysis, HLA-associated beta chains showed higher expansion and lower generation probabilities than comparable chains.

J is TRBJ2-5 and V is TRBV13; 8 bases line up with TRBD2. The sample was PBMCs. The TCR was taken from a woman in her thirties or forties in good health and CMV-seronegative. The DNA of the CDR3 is TGTGCCAGCAGCTTATTCGACGGGGGGGGAGAGACCCAGTACTTC. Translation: CASSLFDGGGETQYF.